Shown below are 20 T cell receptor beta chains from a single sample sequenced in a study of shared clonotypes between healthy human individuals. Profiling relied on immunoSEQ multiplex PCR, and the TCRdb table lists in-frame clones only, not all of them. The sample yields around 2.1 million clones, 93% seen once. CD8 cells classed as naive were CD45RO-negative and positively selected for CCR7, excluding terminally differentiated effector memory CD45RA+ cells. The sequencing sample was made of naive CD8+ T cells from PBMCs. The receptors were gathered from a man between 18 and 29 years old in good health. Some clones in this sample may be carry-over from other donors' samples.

This chain's CDR3 is CASSLTVSADTDTQYF. The CDR3 DNA follows: TGTGCCAGCAGCTTAACGGTCAGCGCCGACACAGATACGCAGTATTTT. The genes are TRBV11-2 and TRBJ2-3; the D is unclear. Deletions cut 2 bases from V and 2 bases from J, with 14 bases between. CDR1 SGHAT and CDR2 FQNNGV come from the germline V gene. The CDR3 consists of 16 residues.

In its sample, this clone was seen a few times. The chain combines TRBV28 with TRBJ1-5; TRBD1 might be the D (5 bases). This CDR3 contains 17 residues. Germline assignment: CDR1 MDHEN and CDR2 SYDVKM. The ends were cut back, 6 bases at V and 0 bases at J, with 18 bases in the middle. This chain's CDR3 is CASSRPRQPYSNQPQHF. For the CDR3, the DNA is TGTGCCAGCAGCCGTCCCCGACAGCCATATAGCAATCAGCCCCAGCATTTT.

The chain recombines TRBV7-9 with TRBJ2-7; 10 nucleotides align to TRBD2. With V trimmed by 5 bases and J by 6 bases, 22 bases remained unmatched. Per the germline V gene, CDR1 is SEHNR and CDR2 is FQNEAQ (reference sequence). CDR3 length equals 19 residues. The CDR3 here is CASSPPARPSGSLGFEQYF. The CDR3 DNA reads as TGTGCCAGCAGCCCTCCCGCCAGGCCTAGCGGGAGTTTGGGTTTCGAGCAGTACTTC.

The CDR3 DNA is TGCGCCAGCAGCCCGTCAGCTAGCGGGGGAAATGAGCAGTTCTTC. Its translation: CASSPSASGGNEQFF. The V gene is TRBV5-1, the J gene TRBJ2-1; 10 bases fit TRBD2. Trimming took 4 bases from V and 7 from J; bases not matched to a gene: 8. Germline CDR1 reads SGHRS; CDR2 reads YFSETQ. The CDR3 contains 15 residues.

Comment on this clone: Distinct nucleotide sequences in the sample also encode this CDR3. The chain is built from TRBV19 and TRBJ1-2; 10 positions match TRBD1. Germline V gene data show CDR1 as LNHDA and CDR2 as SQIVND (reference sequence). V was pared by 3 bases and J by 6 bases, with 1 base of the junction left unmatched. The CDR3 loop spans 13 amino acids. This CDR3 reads CASSIGTGDGYTF. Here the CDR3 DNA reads TGTGCCAGTAGTATTGGGACAGGGGATGGCTACACCTTC.

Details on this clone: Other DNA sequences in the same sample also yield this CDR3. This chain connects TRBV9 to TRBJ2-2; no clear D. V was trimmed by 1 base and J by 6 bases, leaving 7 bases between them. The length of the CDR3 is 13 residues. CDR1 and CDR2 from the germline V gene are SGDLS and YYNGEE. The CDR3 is CASSVSGSGELFF. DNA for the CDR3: TGTGCCAGCAGCGTAAGTGGGTCCGGGGAGCTGTTTTTT. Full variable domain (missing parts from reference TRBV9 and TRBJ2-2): DSGVTQTPKHLITATGQRVTLRCSPRSGDLSVYWYQQSLDQGLQFLIQYYNGEERAKGNILERFSAQQFPDLHSELNLSSLELGDSALYFCASSVSGSGELFFGEGSRLTVL.

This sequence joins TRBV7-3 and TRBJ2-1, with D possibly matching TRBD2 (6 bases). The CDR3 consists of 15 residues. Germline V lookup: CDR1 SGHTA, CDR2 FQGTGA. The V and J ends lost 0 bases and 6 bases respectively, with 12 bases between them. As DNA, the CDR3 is TGTGCCAGCAGCTTAACGCCCAGGGAGGTCAATGAGCAGTTCTTC. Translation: CASSLTPREVNEQFF.

DNA for the CDR3: TGCGCCAGTGACCAAGCGGGAGGCACAGATACGCAGTATTTT. It codes for CASDQAGGTDTQYF. The V call is TRBV10-2, the J call TRBJ2-3; 8 bases map to TRBD2. CDR3 length: 14 amino acids. Germline assignment: CDR1 WSHSY and CDR2 SAAADI. Trimming took 9 bases from V and 1 from J; bases not matched to a gene: 6.

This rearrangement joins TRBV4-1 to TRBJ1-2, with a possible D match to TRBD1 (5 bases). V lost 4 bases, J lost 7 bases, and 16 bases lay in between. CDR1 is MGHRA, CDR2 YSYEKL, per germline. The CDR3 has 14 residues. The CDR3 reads CASSPLPVGVGYTF. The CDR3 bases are TGCGCCAGCAGCCCCCTTCCCGTAGGGGTTGGCTACACCTTC.

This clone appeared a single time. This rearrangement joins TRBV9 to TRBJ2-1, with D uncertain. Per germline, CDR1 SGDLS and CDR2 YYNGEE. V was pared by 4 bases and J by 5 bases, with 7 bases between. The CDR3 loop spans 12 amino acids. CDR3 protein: CASSISDNEQFF. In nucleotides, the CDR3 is TGTGCCAGCAGCATCAGCGACAATGAGCAGTTCTTC.

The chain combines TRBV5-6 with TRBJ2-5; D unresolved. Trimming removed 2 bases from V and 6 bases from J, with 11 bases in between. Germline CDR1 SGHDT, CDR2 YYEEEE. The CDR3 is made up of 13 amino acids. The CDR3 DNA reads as TGTGCCAGCAGCTTTGGGGTTGGGAAGACCCAGTACTTC. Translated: CASSFGVGKTQYF.

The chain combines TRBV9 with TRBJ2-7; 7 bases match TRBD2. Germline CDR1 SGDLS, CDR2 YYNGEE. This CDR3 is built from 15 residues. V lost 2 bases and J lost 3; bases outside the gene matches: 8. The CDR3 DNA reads TGTGCCAGCAGCGTCGGAGACGGGAGGTTCTACGAGCAGTACTTC. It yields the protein CASSVGDGRFYEQYF.

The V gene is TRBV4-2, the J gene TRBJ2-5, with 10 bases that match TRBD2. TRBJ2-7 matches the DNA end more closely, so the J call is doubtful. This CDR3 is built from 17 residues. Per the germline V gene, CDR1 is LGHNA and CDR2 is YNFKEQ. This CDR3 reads CASSPGILAGVLYEQYF. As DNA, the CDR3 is TGTGCCAGCAGCCCGGGGATCCTAGCGGGAGTCCTCTACGAGCAGTACTTC.

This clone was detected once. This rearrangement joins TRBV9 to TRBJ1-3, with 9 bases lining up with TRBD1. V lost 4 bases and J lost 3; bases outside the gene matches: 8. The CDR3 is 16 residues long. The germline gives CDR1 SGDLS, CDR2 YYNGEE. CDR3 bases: TGTGCCAGCAGCCCCCGGGACAGGGCCGTTGGAAACACCATATATTTT. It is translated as CASSPRDRAVGNTIYF.

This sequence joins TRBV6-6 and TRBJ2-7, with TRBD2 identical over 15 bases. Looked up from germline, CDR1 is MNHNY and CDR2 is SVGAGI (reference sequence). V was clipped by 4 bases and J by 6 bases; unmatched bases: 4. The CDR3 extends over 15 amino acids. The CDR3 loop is CASSLTGLAGGEQYF. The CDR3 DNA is TGTGCCAGCAGTTTGACGGGACTAGCGGGAGGCGAGCAGTACTTC.

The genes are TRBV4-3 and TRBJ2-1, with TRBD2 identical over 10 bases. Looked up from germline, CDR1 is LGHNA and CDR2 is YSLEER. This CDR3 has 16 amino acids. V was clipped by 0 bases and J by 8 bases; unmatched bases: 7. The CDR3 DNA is TGCGCCAGCAGCCAAGAGGGGGCTAGCGGGGGCCATGAGCAGTTCTTC. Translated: CASSQEGASGGHEQFF.

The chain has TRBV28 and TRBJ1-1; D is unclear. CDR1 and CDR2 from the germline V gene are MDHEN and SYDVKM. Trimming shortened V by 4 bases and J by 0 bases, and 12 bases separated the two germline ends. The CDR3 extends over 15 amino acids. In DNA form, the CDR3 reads TGTGCCAGCAGTTCTGGCAGCTCCATGAACACTGAAGCTTTCTTT. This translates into CASSSGSSMNTEAFF. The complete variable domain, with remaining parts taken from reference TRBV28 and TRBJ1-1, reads DVKVTQSSRYLVKRTGEKVFLECVQDMDHENMFWYRQDPGLGLRLIYFSYDVKMKEKGDIPEGYSVSREKKERFSLILESASTNQTSMYLCASSSGSSMNTEAFFGQGTRLTVV.

This chain's CDR3 is CASSLVTILSDEQFF. The DNA of the CDR3 is TGTGCCAGCAGCTTGGTCACCATCCTAAGTGATGAGCAGTTCTTC. The chain uses TRBV7-2 and TRBJ2-1; the D is unclear. Trimming took off 3 bases at V and 8 bases at J, with 17 bases between the two ends. CDR3 length equals 15 residues. Germline assignment: CDR1 SGHTA and CDR2 FQGNSA.

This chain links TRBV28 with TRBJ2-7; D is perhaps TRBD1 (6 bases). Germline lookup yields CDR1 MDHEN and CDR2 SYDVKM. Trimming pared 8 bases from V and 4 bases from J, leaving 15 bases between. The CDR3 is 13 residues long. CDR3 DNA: TGTGCCAGCGGACCGGGACAACCTTACGAGCAGTACTTC. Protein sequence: CASGPGQPYEQYF.

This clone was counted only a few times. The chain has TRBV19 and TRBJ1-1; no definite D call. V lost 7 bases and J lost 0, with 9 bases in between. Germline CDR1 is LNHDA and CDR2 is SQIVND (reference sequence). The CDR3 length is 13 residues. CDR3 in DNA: TGTGCCAGTACCATCTCTATGAACACTGAAGCTTTCTTT. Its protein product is CASTISMNTEAFF.